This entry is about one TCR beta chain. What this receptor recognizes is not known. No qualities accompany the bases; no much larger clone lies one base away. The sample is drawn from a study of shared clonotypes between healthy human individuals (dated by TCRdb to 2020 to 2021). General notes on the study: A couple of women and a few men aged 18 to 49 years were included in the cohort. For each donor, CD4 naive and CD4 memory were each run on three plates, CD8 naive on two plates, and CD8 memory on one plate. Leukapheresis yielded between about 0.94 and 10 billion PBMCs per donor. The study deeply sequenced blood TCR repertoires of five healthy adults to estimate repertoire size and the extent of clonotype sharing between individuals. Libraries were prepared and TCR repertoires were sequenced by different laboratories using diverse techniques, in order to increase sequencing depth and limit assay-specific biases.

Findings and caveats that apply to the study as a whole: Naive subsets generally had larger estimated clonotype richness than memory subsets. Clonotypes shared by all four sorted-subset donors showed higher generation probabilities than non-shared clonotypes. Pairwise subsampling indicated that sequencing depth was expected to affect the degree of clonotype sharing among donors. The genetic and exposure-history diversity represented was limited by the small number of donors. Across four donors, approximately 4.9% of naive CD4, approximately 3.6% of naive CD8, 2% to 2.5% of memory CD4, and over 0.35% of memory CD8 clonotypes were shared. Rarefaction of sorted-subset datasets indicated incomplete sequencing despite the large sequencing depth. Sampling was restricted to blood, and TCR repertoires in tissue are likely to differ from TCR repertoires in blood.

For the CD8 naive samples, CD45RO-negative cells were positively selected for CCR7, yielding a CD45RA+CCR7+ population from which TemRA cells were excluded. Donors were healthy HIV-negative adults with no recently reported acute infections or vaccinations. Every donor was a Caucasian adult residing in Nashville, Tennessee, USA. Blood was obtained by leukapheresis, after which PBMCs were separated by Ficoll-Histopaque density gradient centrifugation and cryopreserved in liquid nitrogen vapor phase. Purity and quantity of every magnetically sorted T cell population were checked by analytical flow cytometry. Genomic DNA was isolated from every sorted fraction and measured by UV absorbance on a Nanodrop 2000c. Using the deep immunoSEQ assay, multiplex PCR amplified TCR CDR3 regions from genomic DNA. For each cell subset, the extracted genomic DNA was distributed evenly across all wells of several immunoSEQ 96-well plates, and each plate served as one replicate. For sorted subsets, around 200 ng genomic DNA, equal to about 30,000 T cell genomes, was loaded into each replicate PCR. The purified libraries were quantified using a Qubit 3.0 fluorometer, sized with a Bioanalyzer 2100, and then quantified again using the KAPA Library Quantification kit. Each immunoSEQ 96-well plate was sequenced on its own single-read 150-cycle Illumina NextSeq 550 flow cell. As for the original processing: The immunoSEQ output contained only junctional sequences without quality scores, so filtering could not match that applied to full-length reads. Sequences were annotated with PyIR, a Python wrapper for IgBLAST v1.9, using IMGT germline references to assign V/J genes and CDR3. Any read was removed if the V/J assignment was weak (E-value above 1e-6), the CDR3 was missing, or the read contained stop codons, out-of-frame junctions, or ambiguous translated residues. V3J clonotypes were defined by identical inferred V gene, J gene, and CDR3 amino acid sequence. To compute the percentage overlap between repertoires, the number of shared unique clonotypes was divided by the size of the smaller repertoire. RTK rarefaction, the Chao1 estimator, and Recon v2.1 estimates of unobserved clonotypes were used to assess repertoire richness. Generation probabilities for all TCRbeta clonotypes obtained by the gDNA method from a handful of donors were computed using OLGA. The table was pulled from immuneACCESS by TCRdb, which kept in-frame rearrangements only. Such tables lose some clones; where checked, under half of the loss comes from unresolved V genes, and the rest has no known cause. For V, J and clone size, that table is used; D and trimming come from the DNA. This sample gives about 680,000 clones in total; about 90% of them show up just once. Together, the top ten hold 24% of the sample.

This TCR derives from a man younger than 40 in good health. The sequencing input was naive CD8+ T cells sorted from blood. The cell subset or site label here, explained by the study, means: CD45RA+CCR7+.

This receptor carries the CDR3 CASSRDYPLGQYF. The bases are TGTGCCAGCAGTCGGGACTACCCGTTGGGGCAGTACTTC. The sequence joins TRBV6-5 to TRBJ2-7, with TRBD2 matching 7 junction bases. Trimming takes 5 bases off V and 9 bases off J; junction bases not matched to a gene: 10. Taken from cysteine to phenylalanine, the CDR3 has 13 residues. Only the CDR3 region is kept as DNA, spanning 39 bases read in frame from base 1. The CDR1 and CDR2 encoded by the germline V gene are MNHEY and SVGAGI.